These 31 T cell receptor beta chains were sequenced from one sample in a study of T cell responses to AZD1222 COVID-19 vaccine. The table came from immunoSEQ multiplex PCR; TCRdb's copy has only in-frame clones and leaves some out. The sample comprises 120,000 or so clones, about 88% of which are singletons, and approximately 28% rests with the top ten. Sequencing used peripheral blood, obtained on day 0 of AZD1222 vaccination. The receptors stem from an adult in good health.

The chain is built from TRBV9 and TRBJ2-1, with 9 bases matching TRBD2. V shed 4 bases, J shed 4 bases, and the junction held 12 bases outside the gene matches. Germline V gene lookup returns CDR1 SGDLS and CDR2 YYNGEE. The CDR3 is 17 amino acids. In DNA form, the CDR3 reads TGTGCCAGCAGCCCCTCCGGGGGTAGCGGGGGTTACAATGAGCAGTTCTTC. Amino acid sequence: CASSPSGGSGGYNEQFF.

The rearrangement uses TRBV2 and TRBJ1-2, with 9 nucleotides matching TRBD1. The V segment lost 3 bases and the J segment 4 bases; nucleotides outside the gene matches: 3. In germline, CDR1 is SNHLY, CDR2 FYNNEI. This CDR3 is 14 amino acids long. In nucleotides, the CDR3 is TGTGCCAGCAGTGAGGACAGGGGTGGCTATGGCTACACCTTC. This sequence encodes CASSEDRGGYGYTF.

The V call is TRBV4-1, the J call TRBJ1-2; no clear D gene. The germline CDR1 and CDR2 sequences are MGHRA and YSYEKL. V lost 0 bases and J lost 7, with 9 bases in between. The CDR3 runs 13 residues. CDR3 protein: CASSQDLSGGYTF. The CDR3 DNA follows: TGCGCCAGCAGCCAAGATCTGAGTGGTGGCTACACCTTC.

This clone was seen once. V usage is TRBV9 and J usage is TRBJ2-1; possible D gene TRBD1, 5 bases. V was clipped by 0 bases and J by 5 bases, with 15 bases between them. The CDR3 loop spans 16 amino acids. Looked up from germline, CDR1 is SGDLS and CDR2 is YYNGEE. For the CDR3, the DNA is TGTGCCAGCAGCGTAGCTAGGGGAACAGGCAACAATGAGCAGTTCTTC. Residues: CASSVARGTGNNEQFF.

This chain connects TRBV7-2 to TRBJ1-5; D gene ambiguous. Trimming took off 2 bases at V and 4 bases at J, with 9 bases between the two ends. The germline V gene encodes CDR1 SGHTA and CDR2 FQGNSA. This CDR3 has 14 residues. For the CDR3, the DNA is TGTGCCAGCAGCTTAATCGCGGGAAATCAGCCCCAGCATTTT. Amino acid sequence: CASSLIAGNQPQHF.

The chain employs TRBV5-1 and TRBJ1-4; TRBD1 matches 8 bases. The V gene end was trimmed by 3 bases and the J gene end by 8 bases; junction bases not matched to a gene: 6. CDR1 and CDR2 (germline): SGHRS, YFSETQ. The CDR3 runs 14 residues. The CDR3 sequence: CASSWAGQGEKLFF. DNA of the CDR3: TGCGCCAGCAGCTGGGCCGGACAGGGAGAAAAACTGTTTTTT.

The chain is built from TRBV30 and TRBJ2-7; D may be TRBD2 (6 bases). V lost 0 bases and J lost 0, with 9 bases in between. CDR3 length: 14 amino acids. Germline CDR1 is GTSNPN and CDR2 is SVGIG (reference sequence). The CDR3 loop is CAWSVRGSSYEQYF. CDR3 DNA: TGTGCCTGGAGTGTACGGGGGAGCTCCTACGAGCAGTACTTC.

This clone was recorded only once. This CDR3 reads CASSYQGSGEKLFF. The CDR3 region has the DNA TGTGCCAGCAGTTACCAGGGGAGTGGTGAAAAACTGTTTTTT. The genes are TRBV6-5 and TRBJ1-4; TRBD1 might be the D (6 bases). The CDR3 covers 14 residues. Germline loops: CDR1 MNHEY, CDR2 SVGAGI. V shed 2 bases and J shed 7 bases, with 11 bases lying between them.

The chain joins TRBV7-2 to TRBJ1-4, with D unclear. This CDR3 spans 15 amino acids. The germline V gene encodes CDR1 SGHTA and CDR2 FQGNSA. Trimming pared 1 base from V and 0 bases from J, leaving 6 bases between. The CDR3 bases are TGTGCCAGCAGCTTAGGAGATACAACTAATGAAAAACTGTTTTTT. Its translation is CASSLGDTTNEKLFF.

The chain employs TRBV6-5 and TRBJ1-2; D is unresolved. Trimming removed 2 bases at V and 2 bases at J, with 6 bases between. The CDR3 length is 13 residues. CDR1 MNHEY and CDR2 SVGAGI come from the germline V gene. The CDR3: CASSYGVNYGYTF. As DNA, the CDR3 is TGTGCCAGCAGTTACGGGGTGAACTATGGCTACACCTTC.

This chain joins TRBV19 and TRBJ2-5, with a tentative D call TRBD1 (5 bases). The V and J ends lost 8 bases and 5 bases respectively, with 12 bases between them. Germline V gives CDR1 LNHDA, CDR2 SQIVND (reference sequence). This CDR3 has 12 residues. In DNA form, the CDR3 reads TGTGCCAGTCAGGGATTGGGGGAGACCCAGTACTTC. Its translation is CASQGLGETQYF.

Written as DNA, the CDR3 is TGCGCCAGCAGCCAAGATCCATGGGCGGGGGTGAGTGGAGAGCAGTACTTC. Translating gives CASSQDPWAGVSGEQYF. The chain uses TRBV4-1 and TRBJ2-7; the match to TRBD2 covers 7 bases. This CDR3 region has 17 residues. With 0 bases clipped from V and 7 bases from J, the junction kept 15 bases outside the gene matches. The germline CDR1 and CDR2 sequences are MGHRA and YSYEKL.

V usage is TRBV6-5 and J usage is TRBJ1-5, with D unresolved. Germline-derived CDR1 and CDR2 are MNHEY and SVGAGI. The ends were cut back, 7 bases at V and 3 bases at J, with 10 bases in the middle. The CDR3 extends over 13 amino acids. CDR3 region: CASKGSPNQPQHF. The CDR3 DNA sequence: TGTGCCAGCAAAGGAAGTCCCAATCAGCCCCAGCATTTT.

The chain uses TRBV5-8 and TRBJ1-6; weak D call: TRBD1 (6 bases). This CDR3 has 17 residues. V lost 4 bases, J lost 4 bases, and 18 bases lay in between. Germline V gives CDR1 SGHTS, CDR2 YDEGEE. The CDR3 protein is CASSQGHSQGYNSPLHF. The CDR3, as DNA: TGTGCCAGCAGCCAGGGACACTCCCAGGGGTATAATTCACCCCTCCACTTT.

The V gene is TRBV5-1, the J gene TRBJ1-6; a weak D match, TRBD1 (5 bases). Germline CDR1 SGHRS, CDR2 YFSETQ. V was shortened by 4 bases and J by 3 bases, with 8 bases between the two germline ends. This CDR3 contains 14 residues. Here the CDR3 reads CASSQGVYNSPLHF. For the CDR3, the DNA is TGCGCCAGCAGCCAGGGAGTCTATAATTCACCCCTCCACTTT.

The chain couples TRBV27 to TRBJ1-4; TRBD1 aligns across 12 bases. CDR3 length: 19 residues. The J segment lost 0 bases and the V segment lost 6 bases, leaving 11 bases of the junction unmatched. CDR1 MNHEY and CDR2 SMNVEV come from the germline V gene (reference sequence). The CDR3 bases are TGTGCCAGCAGGAGAAGGGGACAGGGGGCGTTCGCAACTAATGAAAAACTGTTTTTT. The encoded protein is CASRRRGQGAFATNEKLFF.

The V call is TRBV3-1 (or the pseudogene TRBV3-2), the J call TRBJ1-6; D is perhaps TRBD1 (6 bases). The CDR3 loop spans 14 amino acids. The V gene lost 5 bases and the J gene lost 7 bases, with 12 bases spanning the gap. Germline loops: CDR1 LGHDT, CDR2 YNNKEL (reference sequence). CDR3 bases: TGTGCCAGCAGCTATGGGGACACCAATTCACCCCTCCACTTT. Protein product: CASSYGDTNSPLHF.

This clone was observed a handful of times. The CDR3 loop is CASSLEGPRYEQYF. Written as DNA, the CDR3 is TGTGCCAGCAGCTTGGAGGGACCCCGCTACGAGCAGTACTTC. The rearrangement links TRBV7-9 to TRBJ2-7, with a tentative D call TRBD2 (6 bases). V lost 3 bases, J lost 3 bases, and 12 bases lay in between. Germline CDR1 SEHNR, CDR2 FQNEAQ (reference sequence). The CDR3 is made up of 14 amino acids.

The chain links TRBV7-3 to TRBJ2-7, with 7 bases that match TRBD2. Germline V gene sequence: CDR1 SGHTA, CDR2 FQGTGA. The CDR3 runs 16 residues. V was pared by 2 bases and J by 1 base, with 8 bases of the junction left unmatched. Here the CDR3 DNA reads TGTGCCAGCAGCTTAGCTTCTAGCGGCCCTTCCTACGAGCAGTACTTC. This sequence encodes CASSLASSGPSYEQYF.

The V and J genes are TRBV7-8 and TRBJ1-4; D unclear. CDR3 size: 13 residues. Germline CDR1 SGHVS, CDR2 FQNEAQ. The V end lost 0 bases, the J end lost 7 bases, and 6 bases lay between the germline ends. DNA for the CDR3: TGTGCCAGCAGCTTAGCGCGTCTTGAAAAACTGTTTTTT. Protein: CASSLARLEKLFF.

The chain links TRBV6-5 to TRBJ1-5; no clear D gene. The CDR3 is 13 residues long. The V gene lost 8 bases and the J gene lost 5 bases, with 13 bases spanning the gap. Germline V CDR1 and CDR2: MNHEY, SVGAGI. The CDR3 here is CASGQSKDQPQHF. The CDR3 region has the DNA TGTGCCAGCGGTCAATCAAAAGATCAGCCCCAGCATTTT.

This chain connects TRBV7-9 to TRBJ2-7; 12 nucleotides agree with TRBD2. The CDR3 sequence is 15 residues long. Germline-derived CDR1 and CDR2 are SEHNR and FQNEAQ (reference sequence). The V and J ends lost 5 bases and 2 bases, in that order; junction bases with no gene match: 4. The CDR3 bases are TGTGCCAGCAGCCCTGGACTAGCGGGACCCTACGAGCAGTACTTC. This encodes CASSPGLAGPYEQYF.

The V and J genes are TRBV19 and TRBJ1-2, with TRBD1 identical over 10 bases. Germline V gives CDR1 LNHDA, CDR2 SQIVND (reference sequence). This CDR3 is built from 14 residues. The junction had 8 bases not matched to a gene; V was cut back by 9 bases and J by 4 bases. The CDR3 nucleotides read TGTGCCAGCCGACCGACAGGGGGCGGCTATGGCTACACCTTC. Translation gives CASRPTGGGYGYTF.

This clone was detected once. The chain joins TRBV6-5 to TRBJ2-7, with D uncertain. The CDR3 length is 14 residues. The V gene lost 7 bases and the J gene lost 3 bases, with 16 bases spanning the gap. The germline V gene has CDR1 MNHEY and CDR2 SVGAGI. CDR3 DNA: TGTGCCAGCATCCGGACGGCGGTCATCTACGAGCAGTACTTC. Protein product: CASIRTAVIYEQYF.

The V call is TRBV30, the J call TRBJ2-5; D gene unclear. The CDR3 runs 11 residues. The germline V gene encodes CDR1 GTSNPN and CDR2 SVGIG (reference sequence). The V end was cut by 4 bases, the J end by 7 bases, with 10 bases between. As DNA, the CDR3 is TGTGCCTGGACCACGGCCTGGACCCAGTACTTC. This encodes CAWTTAWTQYF.

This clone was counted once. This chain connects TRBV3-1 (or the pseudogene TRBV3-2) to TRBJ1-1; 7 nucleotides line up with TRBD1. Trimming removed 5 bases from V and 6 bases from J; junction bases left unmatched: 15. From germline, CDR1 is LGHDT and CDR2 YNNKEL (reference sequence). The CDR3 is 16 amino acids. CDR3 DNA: TGTGCCAGCAGCTCCCGGGACAGCGGGATGTTAGCTGAAGCTTTCTTT. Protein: CASSSRDSGMLAEAFF.

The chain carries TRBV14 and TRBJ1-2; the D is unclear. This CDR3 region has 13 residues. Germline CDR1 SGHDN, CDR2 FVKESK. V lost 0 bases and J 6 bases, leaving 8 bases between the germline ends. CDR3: CASSQDRQHGYTF. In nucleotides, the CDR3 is TGTGCCAGCAGCCAAGATCGGCAGCATGGCTACACCTTC.

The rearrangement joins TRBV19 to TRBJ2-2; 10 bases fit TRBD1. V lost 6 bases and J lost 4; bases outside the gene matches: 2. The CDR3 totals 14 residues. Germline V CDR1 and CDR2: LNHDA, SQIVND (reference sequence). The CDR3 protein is CASRRDRGTGELFF. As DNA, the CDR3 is TGTGCCAGTAGGCGGGACAGGGGCACCGGGGAGCTGTTTTTT.

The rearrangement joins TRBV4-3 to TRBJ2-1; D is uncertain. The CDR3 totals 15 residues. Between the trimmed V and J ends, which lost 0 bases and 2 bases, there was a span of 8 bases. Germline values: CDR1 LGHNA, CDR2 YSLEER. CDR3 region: CASSQDYAPYNEQFF. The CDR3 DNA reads TGCGCCAGCAGCCAAGATTACGCTCCCTACAATGAGCAGTTCTTC.

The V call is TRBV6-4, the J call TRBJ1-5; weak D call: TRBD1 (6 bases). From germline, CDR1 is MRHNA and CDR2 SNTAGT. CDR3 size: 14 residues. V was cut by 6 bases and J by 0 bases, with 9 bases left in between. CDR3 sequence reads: CASSPDSSNQPQHF. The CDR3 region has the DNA TGTGCCAGCAGCCCGGACAGTAGCAATCAGCCCCAGCATTTT.

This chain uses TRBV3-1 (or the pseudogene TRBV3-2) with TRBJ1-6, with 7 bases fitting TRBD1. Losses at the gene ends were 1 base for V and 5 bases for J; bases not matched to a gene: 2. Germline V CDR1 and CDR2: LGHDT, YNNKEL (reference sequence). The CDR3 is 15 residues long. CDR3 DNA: TGTGCCAGCAGCCAAGGGACAGGCAATAATTCACCCCTCCACTTT. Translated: CASSQGTGNNSPLHF.